This T cell receptor beta chain was identified in a study of human T cells and chemical hapten exposure. As for the study in general: For the roughly 25-week duration of the study, patients were given weekly doses of diphenylcyclopropenone on the scalp. A patient group, mainly female, showed alopecia areata, totalis or universalis.

V lost 0 bases, J lost 8 bases, and 6 bases lay in between. Germline assignment: CDR1 LGHNA and CDR2 YSLEER. The CDR3 is 12 amino acids. TCRdb reanalysed the RACE reads using MiXCR and keeps one entry per CDR3 protein. Altogether under 300,000 distinct CDR3 sequences are present, about 9% being singletons, with the ten largest covering less than 3%. Note on this clonotype: What it binds is not known.

Noted time point: pre-sensitization, week 0. Treatment of the sample: therapeutic diphenylcyclopropenone sensitization with weekly scalp DPC. Investigators collected blood before applying each patch test. Regarding the study as a whole: The formation of large CDR3 similarity clusters by expanded TCRs significantly exceeded that of controls.

The chain employs TRBV4-3 and TRBJ2-3, with no clear D. This specimen consisted of whole blood, obtained in connection with sensitization to the hapten diphenylcyclopropenone (DPC). This clonotype was sampled from a woman aged 40 to 50 with alopecia areata. Some clones in this sample may be carry-over from other donors' samples. The CDR3 sequence: CASSQDFGTQYF. The DNA for the CDR3 is TGCGCCAGCAGCCAAGATTTTGGTACGCAGTATTTT.